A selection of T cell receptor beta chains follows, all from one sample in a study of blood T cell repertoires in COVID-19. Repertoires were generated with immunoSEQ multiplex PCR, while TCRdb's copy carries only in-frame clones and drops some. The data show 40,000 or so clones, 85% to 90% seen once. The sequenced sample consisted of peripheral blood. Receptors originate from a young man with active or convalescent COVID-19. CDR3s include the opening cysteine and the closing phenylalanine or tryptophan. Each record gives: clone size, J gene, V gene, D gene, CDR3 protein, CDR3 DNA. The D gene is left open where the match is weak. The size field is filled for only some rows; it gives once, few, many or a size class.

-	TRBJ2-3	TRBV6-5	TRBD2	CAIERGLRDTQYF	TGTGCCATAGAGCGGGGGCTAAGAGATACGCAGTATTTT
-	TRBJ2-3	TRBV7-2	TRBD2	CASSTLAVLTDTQYF	TGTGCCAGCAGTACTCTAGCGGTCCTCACAGATACGCAGTATTTT
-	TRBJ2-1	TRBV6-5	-	CASSGGRDEQFF	TGTGCCAGCAGCGGGGGTCGGGATGAGCAGTTCTTC
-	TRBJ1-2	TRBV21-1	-	CASSKFRTGELGYGYTF	TGTGCCAGCAGCAAATTCCGGACAGGGGAGTTGGGCTATGGCTACACCTTC
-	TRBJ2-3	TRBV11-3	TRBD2	CASSPPAGVVTQYF	TGTGCCAGCAGCCCCCCGGCGGGGGTAGTGACGCAGTATTTT
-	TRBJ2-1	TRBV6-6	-	CASSRQRYRDSYNEQFF	TGTGCCAGCAGTCGACAGAGATACCGGGACTCTTACAATGAGCAGTTCTTC
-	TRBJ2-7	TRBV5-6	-	CASSFLGGPYEQYF	TGTGCCAGCAGCTTCCTAGGGGGTCCCTACGAGCAGTACTTC
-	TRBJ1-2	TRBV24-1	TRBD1	CATSDPSLQGGYGYTF	TGTGCCACCAGTGATCCGTCGTTGCAGGGGGGCTATGGCTACACCTTC
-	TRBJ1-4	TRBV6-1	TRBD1	CASSEGQGFEKLFF	TGTGCCAGCAGTGAAGGACAGGGTTTTGAAAAACTGTTTTTT
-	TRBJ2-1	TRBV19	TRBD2	CASSFSGTSSSYNEQFF	TGTGCCAGTAGCTTTTCCGGGACTAGCAGCTCCTACAATGAGCAGTTCTTC
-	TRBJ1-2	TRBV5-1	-	CASSPLPGQASNYGYTF	TGCGCCAGCAGCCCTCTTCCGGGACAAGCCTCTAACTATGGCTACACCTTC
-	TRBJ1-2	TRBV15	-	CATRSGNYGYTF	TGTGCCACCAGGTCAGGGAACTATGGCTACACCTTC
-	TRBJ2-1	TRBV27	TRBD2	CASTPWLAGANEQFF	TGTGCCAGCACCCCGTGGCTAGCGGGAGCTAATGAGCAGTTCTTC
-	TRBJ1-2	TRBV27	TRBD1	CASSIQGGYGYTF	TGTGCCAGCAGTATCCAGGGGGGCTATGGCTACACCTTC
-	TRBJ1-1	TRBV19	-	CASAERNTEAFF	TGTGCCAGTGCGGAGAGAAACACTGAAGCTTTCTTT
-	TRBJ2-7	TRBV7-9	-	CASSLLLGGQIYEQYF	TGTGCCAGCAGCTTATTATTGGGGGGACAGATCTACGAGCAGTACTTC
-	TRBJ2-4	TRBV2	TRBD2	CASSHGTSGTIQYF	TGTGCCAGCAGCCACGGGACTAGCGGGACCATTCAGTACTTC
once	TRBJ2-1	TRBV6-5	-	CASSFRDIYNEQFF	TGTGCCAGCAGCTTCAGGGACATCTACAATGAGCAGTTCTTC
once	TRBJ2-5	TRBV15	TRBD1	CATSRAPPRTGWEETQYF	TGTGCCACCAGCAGAGCCCCCCCCAGGACAGGGTGGGAAGAGACCCAGTACTTC
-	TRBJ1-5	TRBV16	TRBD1	CASSQSPTGTSNQPQHF	TGTGCCAGCAGCCAATCTCCGACAGGGACTAGCAATCAGCCCCAGCATTTT
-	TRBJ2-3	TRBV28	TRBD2	CASSSTPSTSGSSDTQYF	TGTGCCAGCAGTTCGACCCCCTCGACTAGCGGGAGTTCAGATACGCAGTATTTT
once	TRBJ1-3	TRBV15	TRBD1	CATSGGQSLHSGNTIYF	TGTGCCACCAGCGGGGGACAGTCCCTTCATTCTGGAAACACCATATATTTT